This is a list of T cell receptor beta chains from one sample in a study of shared clonotypes between healthy human individuals. Clones were read by immunoSEQ multiplex PCR, and TCRdb kept only the in-frame ones, dropping some. The table includes about 580,000 clones, 98% detected once. Sequencing was performed on naive CD8+ T cells sorted from blood. Source of these receptors: a man aged 25 to 45 in good health. The CDR3 runs from the conserved cysteine through the conserved F or W. D genes are given only for firm matches. Expanded clones are given a class, and other clones once, few, many or no size at all.

j_call,v_call,d_call,clone_size,cdr3_nt,cdr3_aa
TRBJ2-1,TRBV28,-,-,TGTGCCAGCAGTTTAGGAGCGGCTGACAATGAGCAGTTCTTC,CASSLGAADNEQFF
TRBJ2-2,TRBV29-1,TRBD1,-,TGCAGCGCCATGGACAGGGGACGTGACACCGGGGAGCTGTTTTTT,CSAMDRGRDTGELFF
TRBJ2-5,TRBV15,TRBD2,-,TGTGCCACCAGCCATAGACTAGCGGGGGGGCAAGAGACCCAGTACTTC,CATSHRLAGGQETQYF
TRBJ2-3,TRBV7-9,TRBD1,-,TGTGCCAGCAGCTCGGACAGGGGATCAGATACGCAGTATTTT,CASSSDRGSDTQYF
TRBJ2-1,TRBV15,-,-,TGTGCCACCAGTGGGGGGCAGCTGGTCGCCTCCTACAATGAGCAGTTCTTC,CATSGGQLVASYNEQFF
TRBJ2-1,TRBV7-9,TRBD1,-,TGTGCCAGCAGCACTAGGACAGGGCCCGGACCGGACAATGAGCAGTTCTTC,CASSTRTGPGPDNEQFF
TRBJ2-1,TRBV29-1,TRBD2,-,TGCAGCGTTGCTAGCGGGAGGGTTTTTAATGAGCAGTTCTTC,CSVASGRVFNEQFF
TRBJ2-7,TRBV4-1,TRBD1,-,TGCGCCAGCAGCCAAACAGGGGGGCCTGGGGGCGAGCAGTACTTC,CASSQTGGPGGEQYF
TRBJ2-1,TRBV10-1,-,-,TGCGCCAGCAGTGACAGGGCAGCTCTCAATGAGCAGTTCTTC,CASSDRAALNEQFF
TRBJ2-2,TRBV7-9,-,once,TGTGCCAGCAGCTTAATGGGAGTAACGGAACCCGGTACCGTCGGGGAGCTGTTTTTT,CASSLMGVTEPGTVGELFF
TRBJ2-7,TRBV27,TRBD2,-,TGTGCCAGCAGTTTGTTGGGACTAGCCAGTGTCTACGAGCAGTACTTC,CASSLLGLASVYEQYF
TRBJ2-7,TRBV7-9,-,once,TGTGCCAGCAGCTTAGGGACATTCGAGCAGTACTTC,CASSLGTFEQYF
TRBJ1-5,TRBV30,TRBD1,-,TGTGCCTTGTCCCGGGACAGGGGTTCCCAGCCCCAGCATTTT,CALSRDRGSQPQHF
TRBJ2-1,TRBV29-1,TRBD2,-,TGCAGCGTTGACGGGGGGACCTCCTACAATGAGCAGTTCTTC,CSVDGGTSYNEQFF
TRBJ1-1,TRBV6-4,-,-,TGTGCCAGCAGGGAAGAGGGGCACACTGAAGCTTTCTTT,CASREEGHTEAFF
TRBJ1-2,TRBV4-1,-,-,TGCGCCAGCAGCCAAGATAGGGGGGGCCATGGCTACACCTTC,CASSQDRGGHGYTF
TRBJ2-1,TRBV29-1,-,-,TGCAGCGCGTACAGGGGAGGTTCCTACAATGAGCAGTTCTTC,CSAYRGGSYNEQFF
TRBJ1-2,TRBV6-6,-,-,TGTGCCACGACAGCGGACGGCTACACCTTC,CATTADGYTF